Listed below are T cell receptor beta chains from one sample, sequenced in a study of blood T cell repertoires in COVID-19. The assay was immunoSEQ multiplex PCR, and TCRdb's table has in-frame clones only and misses some. The repertoire holds 250,000 or so clones, with approximately 83% as singletons. Sequencing was performed on PBMCs or T cells enriched from blood (not recorded which). The receptors here all came from a woman between 45 and 60 years old who had recovered from COVID-19. Both conserved end residues are part of each CDR3. The order of the fields is J gene, V gene, clone size, D gene, CDR3 protein, CDR3 DNA. The D gene is left open where the match is weak. Only part of the rows carry a size: once, few, many, or a class if the clone is expanded.

TRBJ2-3 TRBV13 - - CASSPPSGRTQYF TGTGCCAGCAGCCCCCCATCAGGCCGCACGCAGTATTTT
TRBJ2-3 TRBV3-1/TRBV3-2 - TRBD2 CASSPRGTSGTTDTQYF TGTGCCAGCAGCCCCCGGGGGACTAGCGGGACTACAGATACGCAGTATTTT
TRBJ2-2 TRBV7-7 - - CASSLNPGNTGELFF TGTGCTAGCAGCTTAAACCCGGGGAACACCGGGGAGCTGTTTTTT
TRBJ1-4 TRBV5-1 - TRBD1 CASSLYGGTVNEKLFF TGCGCCAGCAGCTTGTACGGCGGGACAGTTAATGAAAAACTGTTTTTT
TRBJ2-2 TRBV24-1 - - CACRGMNTGELFF TGTGCCTGCCGGGGGATGAACACCGGGGAGCTGTTTTTT
TRBJ1-1 TRBV2 once TRBD1 CASMGDRGTTEAFF TGTGCCAGCATGGGGGACAGGGGGACCACTGAAGCTTTCTTT
TRBJ1-1 TRBV19 - - CASRPMGAPTEAFF TGTGCCAGTAGACCCATGGGGGCGCCGACTGAAGCTTTCTTT
TRBJ2-2 TRBV18 - TRBD1 CASSPPGQGAAGELFF TGTGCCAGCTCACCGCCCGGACAGGGGGCAGCCGGGGAGCTGTTTTTT
TRBJ2-1 TRBV7-3 - TRBD2 CASSLGLANEQFF TGTGCCAGCAGCTTGGGACTAGCGAATGAGCAGTTCTTC
TRBJ1-2 TRBV5-4 - - CATQFRGYGYTF TGTGCCACCCAGTTTCGGGGATATGGCTACACCTTC
TRBJ2-4 TRBV1 once - CTSSRAPLGSGRLKAKNIQYF TGCACCAGCAGCCGCGCACCTCTCGGGAGCGGGAGATTAAAGGCCAAAAACATTCAGTACTTC
TRBJ2-2 TRBV7-9 - TRBD2 CASSLVLAGPDTGELFF TGTGCCAGCAGCTTAGTACTAGCGGGACCCGACACCGGGGAGCTGTTTTTT
TRBJ2-1 TRBV24-1 - - CATRDEGGRLYEQFF TGTGCCACCAGGGACGAGGGGGGGCGTTTGTATGAGCAGTTCTTC
TRBJ1-1 TRBV6-5 - - CASSYSGVRTEAFF TGTGCCAGCAGTTACAGCGGGGTCCGAACTGAAGCTTTCTTT
TRBJ2-5 TRBV19 once - CASSRRGDQETQYF TGTGCCAGTAGTAGGCGGGGCGATCAAGAGACCCAGTACTTC
TRBJ2-2 TRBV10-3 many TRBD1 CAIKGGQANTGELFF TGTGCCATCAAAGGGGGACAGGCGAACACCGGGGAGCTGTTTTTT
TRBJ2-3 TRBV27 - TRBD1 CASSEPGQGYTDTQYF TGTGCCAGCAGCGAACCGGGACAGGGGTACACAGATACGCAGTATTTT
TRBJ2-5 TRBV9 - - CASSADTYQETQYF TGTGCCAGCAGCGCAGACACATACCAAGAGACCCAGTACTTC
TRBJ2-3 TRBV3-1/TRBV3-2 - - CASSQRGVLSTDTQYF TGTGCCAGCAGCCAACGGGGAGTACTTAGCACAGATACGCAGTATTTT
TRBJ1-1 TRBV5-6 - TRBD1 CASSLLGDRGVEPFF TGTGCCAGCAGCTTGCTTGGGGACAGGGGGGTGGAGCCTTTCTTT
TRBJ2-5 TRBV5-1 - TRBD2 CASSLGLAGLQETQYF TGCGCCAGCAGCTTGGGTCTAGCGGGGCTCCAAGAGACCCAGTACTTC
TRBJ1-4 TRBV12-3/TRBV12-4 - - CASSLRGEKLFF TGTGCCAGCAGTTTGAGGGGGGAAAAACTGTTTTTT
TRBJ2-7 TRBV28 - - CASSYGAGSYEQYF TGTGCCAGCAGTTATGGGGCAGGGTCCTACGAGCAGTACTTC
TRBJ1-3 TRBV7-9 - - CASSPNSSGNTIYF TGTGCCAGCAGCCCTAACTCGTCTGGAAACACCATATATTTT
TRBJ1-1 TRBV27 - - CASKSSGGSGNTEAFF TGTGCCAGCAAATCCAGTGGAGGGAGCGGTAACACTGAAGCTTTCTTT
TRBJ1-2 TRBV5-1 - - CASSLGAGEYGYTF TGCGCCAGCAGCTTGGGCGCAGGGGAATATGGCTACACCTTC
TRBJ2-3 TRBV14 - - CASSPLVADTQYF TGTGCCAGCAGCCCGTTAGTGGCAGATACGCAGTATTTT
TRBJ1-5 TRBV7-2 - - CASTLGLPNQPQHF TGTGCCAGCACCTTGGGACTCCCCAATCAGCCCCAGCATTTT
TRBJ1-5 TRBV1 - - CTSSRDRLGNQPQHF TGCACCAGCAGCAGGGACAGGCTAGGGAATCAGCCCCAGCATTTT
TRBJ1-6 TRBV27 - TRBD1 CASSLQGEGSPLHF TGTGCCAGCAGTTTACAGGGGGAAGGCTCACCCCTCCACTTT
TRBJ2-2 TRBV27 - TRBD1 CASSTTGVTGELFF TGTGCCAGCAGTACGACAGGGGTCACCGGGGAGCTGTTTTTT
TRBJ2-3 TRBV6-5 - TRBD1 CASSSGQGGADTQYF TGTGCCAGCAGCTCTGGACAGGGGGGGGCAGATACGCAGTATTTT
TRBJ1-2 TRBV19 - - CASSIRTALYVVGYTF TGTGCCAGTAGTATTAGGACAGCACTCTATGTTGTTGGCTACACCTTC
TRBJ2-5 TRBV7-2 - - CASSFTWAWETQYF TGTGCCAGCAGCTTCACCTGGGCGTGGGAGACCCAGTACTTC
TRBJ2-1 TRBV28 - TRBD2 CASSSSTSGSSHEQFF TGTGCCAGCAGTTCCTCCACTAGCGGGAGCTCTCATGAGCAGTTCTTC
TRBJ1-6 TRBV11-1 - TRBD1 CASSQPTGGISPLHF TGTGCCAGCAGCCAACCGACAGGGGGAATTTCACCCCTCCACTTT
TRBJ1-1 TRBV28 - - CASSLRVYVNTEAFF TGTGCCAGCAGTTTGAGGGTTTATGTGAACACTGAAGCTTTCTTT
TRBJ2-1 TRBV11-2 - TRBD2 CASSLVNLAGNEQFF TGTGCCAGCAGCTTAGTAAATCTAGCGGGCAATGAGCAGTTCTTC
TRBJ2-5 TRBV9 - - CASNALGGQETQYF TGTGCCAGCAACGCCCTTGGGGGGCAAGAGACCCAGTACTTC
TRBJ2-5 TRBV27 - - CASSLVKTSSDQETQYF TGTGCCAGCAGTTTAGTGAAAACATCCAGCGACCAAGAGACCCAGTACTTC
TRBJ2-1 TRBV19 - TRBD2 CASSKGTSGRSVSEQFF TGTGCCAGTAGTAAAGGGACTAGCGGGAGGTCCGTCAGCGAGCAGTTCTTC
TRBJ2-1 TRBV27 - TRBD2 CASGNYAGTSLRQFF TGTGCCAGCGGAAACTACGCCGGGACTAGCCTAAGGCAGTTCTTC
TRBJ1-1 TRBV2 once - CASSVRAEAFF TGTGCCAGCAGTGTCAGGGCTGAAGCTTTCTTT
TRBJ2-2 TRBV4-2 - - CASSQSGETGELFF TGTGCCAGCAGCCAAAGTGGGGAGACCGGGGAGCTGTTTTTT
TRBJ1-1 TRBV28 - - CASSFGGVTEAFF TGTGCCAGCAGTTTCGGGGGTGTAACTGAAGCTTTCTTT
TRBJ1-6 TRBV2 - TRBD1 CASSHQLDLQGKGSPLHF TGTGCCAGCAGCCACCAACTAGACCTACAGGGGAAGGGTTCACCCCTCCACTTT
TRBJ2-7 TRBV28 - TRBD2 CASTPSGLAGFYEQYF TGTGCCAGCACCCCGAGCGGACTAGCGGGATTCTACGAGCAGTACTTC
TRBJ1-5 TRBV27 - - CASREGGGAQHF TGTGCCAGCAGAGAGGGAGGGGGGGCCCAGCATTTT
TRBJ2-1 TRBV15 - TRBD2 CATSRDRAGVVNEQFF TGTGCCACCAGCAGAGATCGAGCGGGAGTCGTAAATGAGCAGTTCTTC
TRBJ1-2 TRBV28 - TRBD1 CASSPTGRYGYTF TGTGCCAGCAGTCCGACAGGGCGCTATGGCTACACCTTC
TRBJ2-7 TRBV7-8 - TRBD2 CASSPLAVLSYEQYF TGTGCCAGCAGCCCACTAGCGGTTCTTTCCTACGAGCAGTACTTC